The entry that follows covers one T cell receptor (beta chain) sequence. The entry originates in a study of human T cells and chemical hapten exposure. TCRdb recomputed calls from the RACE reads with MiXCR, one row per CDR3 protein. The sample has around 380,000 distinct CDR3 sequences; more than 4.5% are singletons. The time point: patch test 1, 2 weeks after DPC sensitization. The sample's treatment: therapeutic diphenylcyclopropenone sensitization with weekly scalp DPC. The V and J ends lost 2 bases and 8 bases respectively, with 15 bases between them. The CDR3 runs 14 residues. CDR1 MNHEY and CDR2 SMNVEV come from the germline V gene (reference sequence).

This chain connects TRBV27 to TRBJ1-1; the D is unclear. The sequences come from whole blood, collected in connection with sensitization to the hapten diphenylcyclopropenone (DPC). The sequence was obtained from a woman between 50 and 59 years old with alopecia areata. Some clones in this sample may be carry-over from other donors' samples. The CDR3 loop reads CASSLSGGPGEAFF. In nucleotides, the CDR3 is TGTGCCAGCAGTTTAAGCGGAGGGCCTGGGGAAGCTTTCTTT.